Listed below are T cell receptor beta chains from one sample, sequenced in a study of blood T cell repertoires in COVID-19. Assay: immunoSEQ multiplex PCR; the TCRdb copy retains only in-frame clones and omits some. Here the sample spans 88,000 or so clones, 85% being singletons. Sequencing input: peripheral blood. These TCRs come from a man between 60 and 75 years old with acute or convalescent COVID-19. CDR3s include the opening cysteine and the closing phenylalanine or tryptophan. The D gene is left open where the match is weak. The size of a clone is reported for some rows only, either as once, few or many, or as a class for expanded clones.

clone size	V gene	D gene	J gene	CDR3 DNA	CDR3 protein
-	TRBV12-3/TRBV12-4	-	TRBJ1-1	TGTGCCAGCAGTTTAGCAGGGGACACTGAAGCTTTCTTT	CASSLAGDTEAFF
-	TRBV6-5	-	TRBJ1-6	TGTGCCAGCAGTCCGGGGAGGTTGGATTCACCCCTCCACTTT	CASSPGRLDSPLHF
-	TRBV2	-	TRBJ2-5	TGTGCCAGCAGCGGGGGAGAGACCCAGTACTTC	CASSGGETQYF
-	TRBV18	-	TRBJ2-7	TGTGCCAGCTCACCACCGTCGGGTTGGGAGCAGTACTTC	CASSPPSGWEQYF
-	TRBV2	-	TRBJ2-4	TGTGCCAGCAGTGCAGACAGGTCCGGCATTCAGTACTTC	CASSADRSGIQYF
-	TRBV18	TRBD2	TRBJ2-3	TGTGCCAGCTCACCAATCGTCATCTCGGGACTAGCGGCTAGCACAGATACGCAGTATTTT	CASSPIVISGLAASTDTQYF
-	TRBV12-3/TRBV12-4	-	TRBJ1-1	TGTGCCAGCGGTGGACAGCAGAACACTGAAGCTTTCTTT	CASGGQQNTEAFF
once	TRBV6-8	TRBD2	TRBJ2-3	TGTGCCAGCCAGCGGGAGGCGGCAGATACGCAGTATTTT	CASQREAADTQYF
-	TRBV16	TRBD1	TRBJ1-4	TGTGCCAGCAGCCAATCGTCCCGGGACAGGGGCCAACGTCGGAAACTGTTTTTT	CASSQSSRDRGQRRKLFF
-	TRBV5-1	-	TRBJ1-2	TGCGCCAGCAGCGCAAACTCTGGACAGCGCGGTAACTATGGCTACACCTTC	CASSANSGQRGNYGYTF
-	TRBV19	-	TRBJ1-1	TGTGCCAGTAGCAACGACAGATTGAACACTGAAGCTTTCTTT	CASSNDRLNTEAFF
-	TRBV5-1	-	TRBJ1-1	TGCGCCAGCAGCTTGATCGGTGTGAACACTGAAGCTTTCTTT	CASSLIGVNTEAFF
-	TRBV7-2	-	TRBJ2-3	TGTGCCAGCAGCCTCCGGGAAGTCACAGATACGCAGTATTTT	CASSLREVTDTQYF
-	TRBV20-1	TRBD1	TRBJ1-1	TGCAGTGCTAGTGGGGTGACAGGGGGCGCGGGAACTGAAGCTTTCTTT	CSASGVTGGAGTEAFF
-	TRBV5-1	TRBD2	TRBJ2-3	TGCGCCAGCAGCTTGGAGAGGCTAGCGGGACGCACAGATACGCAGTATTTT	CASSLERLAGRTDTQYF